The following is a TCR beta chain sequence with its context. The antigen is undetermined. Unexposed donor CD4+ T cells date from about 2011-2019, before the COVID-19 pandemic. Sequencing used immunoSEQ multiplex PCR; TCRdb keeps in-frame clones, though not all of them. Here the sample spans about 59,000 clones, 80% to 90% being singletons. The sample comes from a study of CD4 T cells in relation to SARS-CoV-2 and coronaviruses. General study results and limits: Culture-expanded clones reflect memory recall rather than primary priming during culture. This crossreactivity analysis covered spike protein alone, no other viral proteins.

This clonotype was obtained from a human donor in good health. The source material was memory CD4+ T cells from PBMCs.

The DNA of the CDR3 is TGTGCCAGCAGCCAGGCGTTGCGGGCTAATACGTTCTTC. Translated, it gives CASSQALRANTFF. The chain uses TRBV6-5 and TRBJ2-1, with D tentatively TRBD2 (5 bases). The CDR3 totals 13 residues. V dropped 6 bases and J dropped 15 bases, with 21 bases sitting between them. Germline-derived CDR1 and CDR2 are MNHEY and SVGAGI.